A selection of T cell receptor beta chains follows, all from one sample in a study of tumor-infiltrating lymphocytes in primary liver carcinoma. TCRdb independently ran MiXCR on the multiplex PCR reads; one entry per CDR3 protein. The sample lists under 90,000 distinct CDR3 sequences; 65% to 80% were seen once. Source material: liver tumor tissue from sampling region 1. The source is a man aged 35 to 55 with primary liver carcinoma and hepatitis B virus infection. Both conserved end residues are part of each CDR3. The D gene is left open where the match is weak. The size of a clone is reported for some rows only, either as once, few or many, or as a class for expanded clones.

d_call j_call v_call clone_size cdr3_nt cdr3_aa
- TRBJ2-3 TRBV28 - TGTGCCAGCAGTTTTGGAGGGGCGCTAGGTTCATATGCGCAGTATTTT CASSFGGALGSYAQYF
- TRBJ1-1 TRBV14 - TGTGCCAACAGCGAAAGCAGGGGCTTGGATACTGAAGCTTTCTTT CANSESRGLDTEAFF
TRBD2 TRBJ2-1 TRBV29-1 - TGCAGCGTCGCCCCTAGCGGGGGTTTCTACAATGAGCAGTTCTTC CSVAPSGGFYNEQFF
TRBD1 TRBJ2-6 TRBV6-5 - TGTGCCAGTGGGGCAGGGGACAGATCCGGGGCCAACGTCCTGACCTTC CASGAGDRSGANVLTF
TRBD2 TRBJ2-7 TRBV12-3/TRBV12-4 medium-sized TGTGCCAGCAGTTCCCTTGGACTAGGCGAGCAGTACTTC CASSSLGLGEQYF
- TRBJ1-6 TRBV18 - TGTGCCAGCTCACCCCGTCCGTTGGACGGTTCACCCCTCCACTTT CASSPRPLDGSPLHF
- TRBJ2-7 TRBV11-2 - TGTGCCAGCAGTCCCGTGGGCTACGAGCAGTACTTC CASSPVGYEQYF
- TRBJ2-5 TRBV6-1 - TGTGCCAGCAGCGCTAGCACGGGGCTAGACCGCCAAGAGACCCAGTACTTC CASSASTGLDRQETQYF
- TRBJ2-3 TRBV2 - TGTGCCAGCACTGAACTCCCGTCGTTGGGAGATACGCAGTATTTT CASTELPSLGDTQYF
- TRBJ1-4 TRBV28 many TGTGCCAGCAGTTCGGGAACTGAAAAACTGTTTTTT CASSSGTEKLFF
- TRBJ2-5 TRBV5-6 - TGTGCCAGCAGCTTGTTCGGCGGGGAAGAGATTCAGTACTTT CASSLFGGEEIQYF
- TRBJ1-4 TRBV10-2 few TGCGCCAGCAGTGAGACAGCAACTAACGAAAAACAGTTTTTT CASSETATNEKQFF
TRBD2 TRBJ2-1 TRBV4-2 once TGTGCCAGCAGCCAAGACCTTGGACTAGCGGGAGATGATGAGCAGTTCTTC CASSQDLGLAGDDEQFF
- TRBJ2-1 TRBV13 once TGTACCGGCAGCTTAATAAATGAGCAGTTTTTC CTGSLINEQFF
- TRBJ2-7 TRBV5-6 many TGTGCCAGCAGCTTGGGATGGGGGTCAGGGAAATCCCACGAGCAGTACTTC CASSLGWGSGKSHEQYF
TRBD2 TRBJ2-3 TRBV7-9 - TGTGCCAGCAGCCTCGGACTAGCTCGAGATACGCAGTATTTT CASSLGLARDTQYF
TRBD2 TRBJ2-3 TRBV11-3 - TGTGCCAGCAGCTTAGGGATAATTAGCGGGAGCACAAATACGCAGTATTTT CASSLGIISGSTNTQYF
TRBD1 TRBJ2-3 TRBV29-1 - TGCAGCGTGACAGGGGAACGCCTCGTGGAGTATTTT CSVTGERLVEYF
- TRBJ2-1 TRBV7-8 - TGTGGCAGCGCATCCCAAGCGCTGAGCTCATACAATGAGCAGTTCTTC CGSASQALSSYNEQFF